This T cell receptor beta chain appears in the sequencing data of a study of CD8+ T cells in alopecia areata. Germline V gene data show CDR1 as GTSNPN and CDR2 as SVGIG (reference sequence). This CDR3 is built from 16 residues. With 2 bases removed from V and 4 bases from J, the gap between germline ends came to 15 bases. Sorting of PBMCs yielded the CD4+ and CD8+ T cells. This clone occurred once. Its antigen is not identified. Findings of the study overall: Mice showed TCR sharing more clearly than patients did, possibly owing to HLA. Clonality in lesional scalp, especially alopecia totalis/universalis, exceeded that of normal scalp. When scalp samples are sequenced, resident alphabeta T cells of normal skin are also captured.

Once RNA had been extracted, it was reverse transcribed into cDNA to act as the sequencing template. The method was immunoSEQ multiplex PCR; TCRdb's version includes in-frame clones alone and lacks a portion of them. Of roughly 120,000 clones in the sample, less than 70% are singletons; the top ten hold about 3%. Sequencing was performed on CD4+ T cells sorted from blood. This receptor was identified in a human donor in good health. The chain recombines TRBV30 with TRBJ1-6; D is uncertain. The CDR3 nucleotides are TGTGCCTGGAGTAGACTGGAATTGCTTTATAATTCACCCCTCCACTTT. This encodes CAWSRLELLYNSPLHF.